Only a few counts were recorded for the clone carrying this T cell receptor (beta chain). Its antigen remains unidentified. Between the trimmed V and J ends, which lost 5 bases and 0 bases, there was a span of 13 bases. The germline gives CDR1 DFQATT, CDR2 SNEGSKA (reference sequence). The CDR3 is 15 amino acids. The data are from a study of CD8 T cells in ankylosing spondylitis. Study-level findings and limits: Seemingly distinctive of ankylosing spondylitis blood was a TCR beta motif formed by eight highly homologous variants.

TCRdb processed the 5' RACE reads anew with MiXCR; each CDR3 protein has one entry. The sample lists fewer than 500,000 distinct CDR3 sequences, more than 25% occurring once. The V gene is TRBV20-1, the J gene TRBJ2-2; perhaps TRBD1 as D (6 bases). The TCR was taken from a male donor with ankylosing spondylitis. Material for sequencing was blood, either unsorted or a sorted T cell fraction (not recorded which). In DNA form, the CDR3 reads TGCAGTGCTCGGACCGGACAGTCGAACACCGGGGAGCTGTTTTTT. Translated: CSARTGQSNTGELFF.